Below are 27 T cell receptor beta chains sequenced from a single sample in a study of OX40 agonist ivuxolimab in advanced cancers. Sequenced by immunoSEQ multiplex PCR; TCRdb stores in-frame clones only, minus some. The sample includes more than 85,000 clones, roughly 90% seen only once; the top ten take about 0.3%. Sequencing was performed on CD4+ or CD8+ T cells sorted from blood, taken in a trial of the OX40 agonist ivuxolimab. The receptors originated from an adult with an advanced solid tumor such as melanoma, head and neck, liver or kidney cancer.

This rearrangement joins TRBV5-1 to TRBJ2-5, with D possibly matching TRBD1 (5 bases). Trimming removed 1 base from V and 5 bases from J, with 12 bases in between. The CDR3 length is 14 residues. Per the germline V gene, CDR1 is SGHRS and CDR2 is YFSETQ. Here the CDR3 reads CASSLSRAGETQYF. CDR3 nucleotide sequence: TGCGCCAGCAGCTTGTCAAGGGCAGGGGAGACCCAGTACTTC.

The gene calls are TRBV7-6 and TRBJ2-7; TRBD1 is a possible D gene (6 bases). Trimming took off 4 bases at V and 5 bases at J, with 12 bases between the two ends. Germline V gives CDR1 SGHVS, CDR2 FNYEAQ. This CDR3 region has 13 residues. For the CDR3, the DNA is TGTGCCAGCAGCTCACAGGGTGCCCACGAGCAGTACTTC. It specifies CASSSQGAHEQYF.

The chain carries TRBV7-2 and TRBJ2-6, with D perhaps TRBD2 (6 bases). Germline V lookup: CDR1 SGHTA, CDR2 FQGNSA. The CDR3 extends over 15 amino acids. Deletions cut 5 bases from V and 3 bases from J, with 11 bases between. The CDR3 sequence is CASSPGGVGANVLTF. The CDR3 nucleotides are TGTGCCAGCAGCCCCGGCGGGGTTGGGGCCAACGTCCTGACTTTC.

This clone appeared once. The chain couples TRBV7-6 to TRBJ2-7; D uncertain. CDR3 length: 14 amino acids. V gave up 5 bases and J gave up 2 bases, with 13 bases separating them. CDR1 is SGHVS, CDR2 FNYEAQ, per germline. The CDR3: CASSRQDPPYEQYF. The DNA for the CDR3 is TGTGCCAGCAGCCGCCAGGATCCACCCTACGAGCAGTACTTC.

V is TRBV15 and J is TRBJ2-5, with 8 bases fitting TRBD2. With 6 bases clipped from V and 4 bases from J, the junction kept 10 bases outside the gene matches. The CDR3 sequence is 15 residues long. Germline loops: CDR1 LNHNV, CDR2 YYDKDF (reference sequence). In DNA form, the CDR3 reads TGTGCCACCAGTCCGGGACTAGAGACAAGAGAGACCCAGTACTTC. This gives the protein CATSPGLETRETQYF. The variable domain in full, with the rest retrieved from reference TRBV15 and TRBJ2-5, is DAMVIQNPRYQVTQFGKPVTLSCSQTLNHNVMYWYQQKSSQAPKLLFHYYDKDFNNEADTPDNFQSRRPNTSFCFLDIRSPGLGDTAMYLCATSPGLETRETQYFGPGTRLLVL.

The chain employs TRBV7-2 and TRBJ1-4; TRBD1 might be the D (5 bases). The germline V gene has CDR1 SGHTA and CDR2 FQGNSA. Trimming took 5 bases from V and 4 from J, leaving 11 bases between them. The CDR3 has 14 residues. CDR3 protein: CASSTTGVNEKLFF. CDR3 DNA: TGTGCCAGCAGCACAACAGGAGTTAATGAAAAACTGTTTTTT.

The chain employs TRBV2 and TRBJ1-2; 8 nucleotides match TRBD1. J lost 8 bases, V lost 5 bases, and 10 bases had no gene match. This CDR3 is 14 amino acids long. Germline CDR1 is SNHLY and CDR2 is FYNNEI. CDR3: CASSLTGDWGGYTF. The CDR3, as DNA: TGTGCCAGCAGTTTGACAGGGGACTGGGGCGGCTACACCTTC.

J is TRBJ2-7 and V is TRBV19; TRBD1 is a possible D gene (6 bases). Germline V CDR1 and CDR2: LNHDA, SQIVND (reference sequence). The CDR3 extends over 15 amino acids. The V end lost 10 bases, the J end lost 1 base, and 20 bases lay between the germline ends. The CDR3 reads CATAKTGTPSYEQYF. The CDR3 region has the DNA TGTGCCACCGCGAAGACCGGGACACCTTCCTACGAGCAGTACTTC.

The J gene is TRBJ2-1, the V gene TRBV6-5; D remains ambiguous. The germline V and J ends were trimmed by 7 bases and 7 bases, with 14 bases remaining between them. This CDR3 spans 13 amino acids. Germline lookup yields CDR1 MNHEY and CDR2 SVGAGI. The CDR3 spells CASKVSLVNEQFF. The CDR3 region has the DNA TGTGCCAGCAAAGTGAGTCTAGTGAATGAGCAGTTCTTC.

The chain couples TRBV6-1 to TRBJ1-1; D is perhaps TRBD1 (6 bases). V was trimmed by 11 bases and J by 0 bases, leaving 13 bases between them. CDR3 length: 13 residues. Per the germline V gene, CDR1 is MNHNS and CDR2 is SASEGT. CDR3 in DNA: TGTGCCGGAGGGGGACGGCTGAACACTGAAGCTTTCTTT. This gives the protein CAGGGRLNTEAFF.

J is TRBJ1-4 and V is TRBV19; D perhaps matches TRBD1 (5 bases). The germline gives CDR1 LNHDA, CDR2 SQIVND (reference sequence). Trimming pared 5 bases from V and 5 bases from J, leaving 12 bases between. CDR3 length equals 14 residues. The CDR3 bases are TGTGCCAGTAGTTTGGGACCGCAAAATGAAAAACTGTTTTTT. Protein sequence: CASSLGPQNEKLFF.

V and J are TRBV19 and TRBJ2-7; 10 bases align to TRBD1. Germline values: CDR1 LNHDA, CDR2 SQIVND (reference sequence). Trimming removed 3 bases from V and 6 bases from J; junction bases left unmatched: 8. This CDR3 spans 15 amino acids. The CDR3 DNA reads TGTGCCAGTAGTATCGTGGGGGACAGGGGAGGCGAGCAGTACTTC. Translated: CASSIVGDRGGEQYF.

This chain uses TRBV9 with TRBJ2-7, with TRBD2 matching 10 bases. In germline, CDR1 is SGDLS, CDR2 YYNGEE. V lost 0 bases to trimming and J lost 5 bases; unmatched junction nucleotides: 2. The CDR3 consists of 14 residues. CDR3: CASSVASGSNEQYF. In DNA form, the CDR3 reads TGTGCCAGCAGCGTAGCTAGCGGGAGTAACGAGCAGTACTTC.

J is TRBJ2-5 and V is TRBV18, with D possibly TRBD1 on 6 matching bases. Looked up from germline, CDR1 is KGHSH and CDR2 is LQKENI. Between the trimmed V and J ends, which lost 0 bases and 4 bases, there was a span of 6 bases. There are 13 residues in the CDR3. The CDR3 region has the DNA TGTGCCAGCTCACCACCGACAGGAGAGACCCAGTACTTC. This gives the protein CASSPPTGETQYF.

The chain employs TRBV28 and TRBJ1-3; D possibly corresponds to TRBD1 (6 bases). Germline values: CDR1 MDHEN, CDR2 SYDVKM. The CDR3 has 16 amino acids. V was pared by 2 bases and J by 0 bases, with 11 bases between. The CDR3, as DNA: TGTGCCAGCAGTTTAGGACAGCTAATCTCTGGAAACACCATATATTTT. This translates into CASSLGQLISGNTIYF.

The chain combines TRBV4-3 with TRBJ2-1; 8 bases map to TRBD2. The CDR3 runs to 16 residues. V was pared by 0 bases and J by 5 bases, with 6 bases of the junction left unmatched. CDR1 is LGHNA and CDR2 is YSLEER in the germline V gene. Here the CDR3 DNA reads TGCGCCAGCAGCCAAGATTCGGGACTAGAAGACAATGAGCAGTTCTTC. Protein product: CASSQDSGLEDNEQFF.

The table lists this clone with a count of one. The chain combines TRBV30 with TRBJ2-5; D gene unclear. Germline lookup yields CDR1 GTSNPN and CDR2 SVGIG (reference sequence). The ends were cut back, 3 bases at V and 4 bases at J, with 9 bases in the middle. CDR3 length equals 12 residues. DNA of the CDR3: TGTGCCTGGAGCGTGATGAGAGAGACCCAGTACTTC. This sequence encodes CAWSVMRETQYF.

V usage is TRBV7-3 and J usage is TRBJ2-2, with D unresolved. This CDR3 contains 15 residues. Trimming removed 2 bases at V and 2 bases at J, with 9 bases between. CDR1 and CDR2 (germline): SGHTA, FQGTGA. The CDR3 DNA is TGTGCCAGCAGCTTACAAATGGGAAACACCGGGGAGCTGTTTTTT. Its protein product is CASSLQMGNTGELFF.

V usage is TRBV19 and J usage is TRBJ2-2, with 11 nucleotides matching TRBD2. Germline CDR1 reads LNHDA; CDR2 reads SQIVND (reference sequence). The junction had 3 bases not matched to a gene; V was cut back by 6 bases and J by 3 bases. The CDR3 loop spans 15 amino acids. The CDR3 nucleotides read TGTGCCAGTAGCAAGGGACTAGCGGACACCGGGGAGCTGTTTTTT. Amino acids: CASSKGLADTGELFF. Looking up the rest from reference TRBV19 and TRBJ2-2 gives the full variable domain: DGGITQSPKYLFRKEGQNVTLSCEQNLNHDAMYWYRQDPGQGLRLIYYSQIVNDFQKGDIAEGYSVSREKKESFPLTVTSAQKNPTAFYLCASSKGLADTGELFFGEGSRLTVL.

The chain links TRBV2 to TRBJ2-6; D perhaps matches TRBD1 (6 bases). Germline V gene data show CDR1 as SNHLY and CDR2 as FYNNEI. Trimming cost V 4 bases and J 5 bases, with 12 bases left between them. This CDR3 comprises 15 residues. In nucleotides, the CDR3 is TGTGCCAGCAGTGGCAGGGGACCTCGGGCCAACGTCCTGACTTTC. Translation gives CASSGRGPRANVLTF.

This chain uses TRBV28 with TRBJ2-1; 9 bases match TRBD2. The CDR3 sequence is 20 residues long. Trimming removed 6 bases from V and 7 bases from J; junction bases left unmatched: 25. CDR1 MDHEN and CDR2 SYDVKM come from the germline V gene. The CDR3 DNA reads TGTGCCAGCAGCTACGTAGTCTCGAGTGCGCTAGCGGGACGGAGTAATGAGCAGTTCTTC. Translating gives CASSYVVSSALAGRSNEQFF.

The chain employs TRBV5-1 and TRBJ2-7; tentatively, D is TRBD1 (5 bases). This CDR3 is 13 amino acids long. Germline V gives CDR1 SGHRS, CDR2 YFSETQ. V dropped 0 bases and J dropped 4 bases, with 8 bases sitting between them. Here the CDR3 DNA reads TGCGCCAGCAGCTTGGAACAGGCGTACGAGCAGTACTTC. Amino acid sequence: CASSLEQAYEQYF.

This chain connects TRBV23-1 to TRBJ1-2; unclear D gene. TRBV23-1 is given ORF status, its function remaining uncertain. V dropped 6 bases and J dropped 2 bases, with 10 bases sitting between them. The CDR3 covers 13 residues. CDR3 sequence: CASREVRNYGYTF. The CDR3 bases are TGCGCCAGCAGGGAGGTTCGAAACTATGGCTACACCTTC.

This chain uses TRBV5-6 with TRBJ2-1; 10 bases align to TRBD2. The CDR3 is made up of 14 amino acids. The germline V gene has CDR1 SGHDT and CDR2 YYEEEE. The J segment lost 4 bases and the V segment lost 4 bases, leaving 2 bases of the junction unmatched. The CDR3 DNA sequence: TGTGCCAGCAGCCGGACTAGCGGTTACAATGAGCAGTTCTTC. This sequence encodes CASSRTSGYNEQFF.

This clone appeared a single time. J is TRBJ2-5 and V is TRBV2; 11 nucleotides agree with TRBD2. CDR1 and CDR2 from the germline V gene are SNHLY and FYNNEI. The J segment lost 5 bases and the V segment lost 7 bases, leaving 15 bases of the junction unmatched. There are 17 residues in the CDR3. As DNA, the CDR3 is TGTGCCAGCAAGAGTCTAGCGGGAGGCCGACCGTGGGAGACCCAGTACTTC. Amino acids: CASKSLAGGRPWETQYF.

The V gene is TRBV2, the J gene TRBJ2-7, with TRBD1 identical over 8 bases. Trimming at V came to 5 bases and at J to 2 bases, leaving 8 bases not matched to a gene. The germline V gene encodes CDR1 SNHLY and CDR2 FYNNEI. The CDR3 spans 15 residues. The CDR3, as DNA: TGTGCCAGCAGTCTAGGGCAGACAGGGGCCTACGAGCAGTACTTC. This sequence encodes CASSLGQTGAYEQYF.

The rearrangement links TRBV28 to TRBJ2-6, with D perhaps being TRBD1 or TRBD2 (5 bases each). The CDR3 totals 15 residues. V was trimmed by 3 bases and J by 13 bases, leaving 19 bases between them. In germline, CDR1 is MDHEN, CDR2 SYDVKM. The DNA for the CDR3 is TGTGCCAGCAGTTTTCTTTTTGGGGGATTCCGTGTCCTGACTTTC. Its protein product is CASSFLFGGFRVLTF.